The source of this T cell receptor beta chain is a study of regulatory T cells in long-lasting Graves disease. Study observations and caveats: In persistent patients, shared public clonotypes (2,741) outnumbered those in new patients (about 970). There was favoring of TRBV28, TRBJ1-2 and TRBJ2-5 in persistent disease.

This clonotype appeared many times. Its antigen is unidentified. CDR3 length: 13 residues. V lost 4 bases to trimming and J lost 5 bases; unmatched junction nucleotides: 0. Per germline, CDR1 MDHEN and CDR2 SYDVKM. Time point here: persistent/refractory GD, antithyroid drugs over 5 years with positive TRAb. After RNA was extracted from PBMCs, the TCR library was made from it. Combining iRepertoire HTBI primers with Arm-PCR of CDR3 regions, the authors built TCR beta libraries. TCRdb recomputed calls from the multiplex PCR reads with MiXCR, one row per CDR3 protein. The repertoire consists of more than 300,000 distinct CDR3 sequences, with around 23% occurring once and the leading ten covering 25% to 30%.

Source: peripheral blood mononuclear cells (PBMCs), taken when the disease was refractory, from a patient treated with antithyroid drugs. J is TRBJ1-5 and V is TRBV28, with TRBD1 matching over 9 bases. This receptor was obtained from a woman between 40 and 55 years old with Graves disease. The CDR3 DNA follows: TGTGCCAGCAGTTGGACAGGGGATCAGCCCCAGCATTTT. Translated: CASSWTGDQPQHF.